Presented here are 28 T cell receptor beta chains from one specimen sequenced in a study of shared T cell receptors in the human thymus. Clones were sequenced by immunoSEQ multiplex PCR, and TCRdb holds only the in-frame ones, with some missing. The sample has some 640,000 clones, over 75% seen once. A further study also used this sample, focusing on human thymus T cells.

Material for sequencing was thymocytes. These receptors all come from a boy less than two years old with a congenital heart defect.

This chain links TRBV13 with TRBJ2-3, with TRBD1 identical over 10 bases. The CDR3 sequence is 19 residues long. Germline CDR1 reads PRHDT; CDR2 reads FYEKMQ (reference sequence). The trim removed 5 bases at V and 6 bases at J, leaving 20 bases unmatched. CDR3 nucleotides: TGTGCCAGCAGCCGCCGCCCAGTGACAGGGGGCGCGAGATATGATACGCAGTATTTT. It encodes CASSRRPVTGGARYDTQYF.

This clone was observed a handful of times. This chain joins TRBV7-9 and TRBJ1-1; 7 positions agree with TRBD1. The CDR3 is made up of 16 amino acids. Germline V gene sequence: CDR1 SEHNR, CDR2 FQNEAQ (reference sequence). V dropped 7 bases and J dropped 4; count of bases not matched to a gene: 15. The CDR3 nucleotides are TGTGCCAGCACCATAACTCTCTTAGGGGGCAGCACTGAAGCTTTCTTT. It is translated as CASTITLLGGSTEAFF.

This clone has just one count. The V call is TRBV30, the J call TRBJ1-2; D gene uncertain. Trimming took off 1 base at V and 0 bases at J, with 6 bases between the two ends. The V gene's germline CDR1 is GTSNPN and CDR2 SVGIG (reference sequence). CDR3 length: 13 residues. The CDR3 coding sequence is TGTGCCTGGAGTGGGGGAGCTAACTATGGCTACACCTTC. Amino acid sequence: CAWSGGANYGYTF.

CDR3 region: CASSALQTSGTDTQYF. The CDR3 DNA follows: TGTGCCAGTAGTGCCCTTCAAACTAGCGGGACAGATACGCAGTATTTT. This chain uses TRBV19 with TRBJ2-3; 9 nucleotides align to TRBD2. This CDR3 region has 16 residues. CDR1 is LNHDA, CDR2 SQIVND, per germline (reference sequence). With 5 bases clipped from V and 3 bases from J, the junction kept 9 bases outside the gene matches. Complete variable domain (other parts from reference TRBV19 and TRBJ2-3): DGGITQSPKYLFRKEGQNVTLSCEQNLNHDAMYWYRQDPGQGLRLIYYSQIVNDFQKGDIAEGYSVSREKKESFPLTVTSAQKNPTAFYLCASSALQTSGTDTQYFGPGTRLTVL.

The CDR3 sequence: CASRDVRFNYGYTF. CDR3 bases: TGTGCCAGCAGAGATGTCCGGTTTAACTATGGCTACACCTTC. V is TRBV6-1 and J is TRBJ1-2; unclear D gene. V was shortened by 6 bases and J by 1 base, with 12 bases between the two germline ends. The CDR3 consists of 14 residues. In germline, CDR1 is MNHNS, CDR2 SASEGT.

This chain links TRBV4-1 with TRBJ1-3, with 7 bases that match TRBD1. Germline CDR1 reads MGHRA; CDR2 reads YSYEKL. Trimming took 5 bases from V and 2 from J; bases not matched to a gene: 6. The CDR3 is 15 residues long. The CDR3 DNA reads TGCGCCAGCAGCGCTCGGGACAGCACTGGAAACACCATATATTTT. Translating it yields CASSARDSTGNTIYF.

The genes are TRBV27 and TRBJ1-6, with TRBD1 matching 9 bases. Per the germline V gene, CDR1 is MNHEY and CDR2 is SMNVEV (reference sequence). The length of the CDR3 is 18 residues. V was clipped by 3 bases and J by 1 base; unmatched bases: 7. The CDR3 reads CASSFGTGRTSYNSPLHF. The CDR3 DNA follows: TGTGCCAGCAGTTTCGGGACAGGGCGTACATCCTATAATTCACCCCTCCACTTT.

This sequence joins TRBV19 and TRBJ1-1, with 7 bases matching TRBD1. The CDR3 loop spans 12 amino acids. Per the germline V gene, CDR1 is LNHDA and CDR2 is SQIVND (reference sequence). Trimming cost V 7 bases and J 2 bases; bases outside gene matches: 1. The CDR3, as DNA: TGTGCCAGTAACAGGGGAAACACTGAAGCTTTCTTT. Translated: CASNRGNTEAFF.

The CDR3 region has the DNA TGTGCCAGCTCACCAACAACAGGGTTTGATCGAACCACTGAAGCTTTCTTT. This sequence encodes CASSPTTGFDRTTEAFF. The chain employs TRBV18 and TRBJ1-1, with TRBD1 as a possible D gene (6 bases). Germline V lookup: CDR1 KGHSH, CDR2 LQKENI. Trimming shortened V by 2 bases and J by 4 bases, and 20 bases separated the two germline ends. This CDR3 contains 17 residues.

This clone appeared a few times. The rearrangement joins TRBV12-5 to TRBJ1-1; 8 nucleotides agree with TRBD1. V was clipped by 2 bases and J by 1 base; unmatched bases: 9. Germline V gene lookup returns CDR1 LGHNT and CDR2 FRNRAP. The length of the CDR3 is 17 residues. CDR3 residues: CASGLHKRTGPNTEAFF. The CDR3 DNA is TGTGCTAGTGGTTTGCACAAACGGACAGGGCCGAACACTGAAGCTTTCTTT.

This clone is a singleton in its sample. One junction end does not reproduce the germline sequence, and a read error may be involved. Other nucleotide sequences from this sample produce the same CDR3. The V call is TRBV27, the J call TRBJ1-6, with 7 bases identical to TRBD1. Germline assignment: CDR1 MNHEY and CDR2 SMNVEV (reference sequence). CDR3 length equals 16 residues. DNA for the CDR3: TGTGCCAGCAGCCGACCGACAGGGACCTATAATTCCCCCCTCCACTTT. Protein: CASSRPTGTYNSPLHF.

This clone showed up just once. Other DNA sequences in this specimen translate into the identical CDR3. The chain uses TRBV6-5 and TRBJ1-4, with TRBD1 matching 9 bases. J gave up 6 bases and V 4 bases, and 3 bases lay outside the gene matches. Germline V gives CDR1 MNHEY, CDR2 SVGAGI. This CDR3 is 14 amino acids long. Written as DNA, the CDR3 is TGTGCCAGCAGTTCCGGGACAGGGTATGAAAAACTGTTTTTT. It translates to CASSSGTGYEKLFF.

This clone has just a few counts. The chain couples TRBV7-8 to TRBJ1-1; 7 positions match TRBD1. In germline, CDR1 is SGHVS, CDR2 FQNEAQ. The J segment lost 3 bases and the V segment lost 2 bases, leaving 12 bases of the junction unmatched. The CDR3 has 17 residues. The CDR3 DNA follows: TGTGCCAGCAGCTTAAAAGCAGAACAGGGGAGGTACACTGAAGCTTTCTTT. Amino acid sequence: CASSLKAEQGRYTEAFF.

The chain carries TRBV7-6 and TRBJ2-7; weak D call: TRBD2 (5 bases). The V gene's germline CDR1 is SGHVS and CDR2 FNYEAQ. The CDR3 extends over 14 amino acids. V was clipped by 3 bases and J by 3 bases, with 12 bases between them. Written as DNA, the CDR3 is TGTGCCAGCAGCTTCGGGGAACCTAACTACGAGCAGTACTTC. Amino acid sequence: CASSFGEPNYEQYF. Together with reference TRBV7-6 and TRBJ2-7, the CDR3 gives the full variable domain: GAGVSQSPRYKVTKRGQDVALRCDPISGHVSLYWYRQALGQGPEFLTYFNYEAQQDKSGLPNDRFSAERPEGSISTLTIQRTEQRDSAMYRCASSFGEPNYEQYFGPGTRLTVT.

The CDR3 nucleotides are TGCGCCAGCAGAGTTTTTAGGGACAGGGGAAACAATGAGCAGTTCTTC. Translated, it gives CASRVFRDRGNNEQFF. The chain carries TRBV5-1 and TRBJ2-1; the match to TRBD1 covers 10 bases. Germline lookup yields CDR1 SGHRS and CDR2 YFSETQ. This CDR3 has 16 residues. V was pared by 5 bases and J by 5 bases, with 10 bases of the junction left unmatched.

The chain recombines TRBV15 with TRBJ1-3, with 9 bases aligning to TRBD1. With 5 bases clipped from V and 1 base from J, the junction kept 18 bases outside the gene matches. The CDR3 is 20 residues long. Germline V gene sequence: CDR1 LNHNV, CDR2 YYDKDF (reference sequence). The CDR3 nucleotides read TGTGCCACCAGCCCTCCCTCCGGGACAGGGTCCAATAGGTCTGGAAACACCATATATTTT. It is translated as CATSPPSGTGSNRSGNTIYF.

V usage is TRBV4-1 and J usage is TRBJ2-3; perhaps TRBD2 as D (5 bases). Deletions cut 0 bases from V and 2 bases from J, with 30 bases between. The CDR3 covers 22 residues. CDR1 is MGHRA and CDR2 is YSYEKL in the germline V gene. Written as DNA, the CDR3 is TGCGCCAGCAGCCAAGATCCGTACACTAGTAGATCCCGTACAGAAGACACAGATACGCAGTATTTT. Its translation is CASSQDPYTSRSRTEDTDTQYF.

This rearrangement joins TRBV27 to TRBJ1-5; D gene uncertain. CDR1 is MNHEY, CDR2 SMNVEV, per germline (reference sequence). The V end was cut by 0 bases, the J end by 7 bases, with 7 bases between. The CDR3 is 13 residues long. CDR3 bases: TGTGCCAGCAGTTTATCGGAACAGCAGCCCCAGCATTTT. As protein: CASSLSEQQPQHF.

The chain couples TRBV5-1 to TRBJ2-1, with TRBD2 matching over 7 bases. Trimming removed 0 bases from V and 4 bases from J; junction bases left unmatched: 4. Germline assignment: CDR1 SGHRS and CDR2 YFSETQ. The CDR3 contains 15 residues. The CDR3 spells CASSLGGTIYNEQFF. The CDR3 DNA reads TGCGCCAGCAGCTTGGGAGGGACTATATACAATGAGCAGTTCTTC.

The V and J genes are TRBV5-6 and TRBJ2-4; no clear D. This CDR3 has 15 amino acids. The V and J ends lost 3 bases and 8 bases respectively, with 18 bases between them. CDR1 is SGHDT and CDR2 is YYEEEE in the germline V gene. CDR3 protein: CASSSSNSAMHIQYF. CDR3 nucleotides: TGTGCCAGCAGCTCATCTAACTCCGCAATGCACATTCAGTACTTC.

The chain uses TRBV15 and TRBJ1-3; D gene ambiguous. Germline values: CDR1 LNHNV, CDR2 YYDKDF (reference sequence). The CDR3 is 16 amino acids. With 1 base removed from V and 4 bases from J, the gap between germline ends came to 14 bases. The CDR3 is CATSRAGGEGGNTIYF. The CDR3 region has the DNA TGTGCCACCAGCAGAGCGGGCGGGGAAGGAGGAAACACCATATATTTT.

The gene calls are TRBV6-5 and TRBJ2-2; 9 bases line up with TRBD2. The CDR3 loop spans 15 amino acids. Germline loops: CDR1 MNHEY, CDR2 SVGAGI. The V segment lost 5 bases and the J segment 3 bases; nucleotides outside the gene matches: 4. CDR3 loop: CASSNGTSYTGELFF. In DNA form, the CDR3 reads TGTGCCAGCAGTAACGGGACTAGCTACACCGGGGAGCTGTTTTTT.

This clone was detected once. The gene calls are TRBV28 and TRBJ2-7, with 8 bases identical to TRBD1. The CDR3 runs to 15 residues. The junction had 7 bases not matched to a gene; V was cut back by 3 bases and J by 3 bases. CDR1 is MDHEN and CDR2 is SYDVKM in the germline V gene. CDR3 sequence: CASSLLRDRRYEQYF. CDR3 bases: TGTGCCAGCAGTTTGCTCCGGGACAGGCGCTACGAGCAGTACTTC.

The chain carries TRBV7-2 and TRBJ1-6, with TRBD1 matching 7 bases. Germline V CDR1 and CDR2: SGHTA, FQGNSA. The V and J ends lost 2 bases and 7 bases, in that order; junction bases with no gene match: 2. This CDR3 is built from 14 residues. Here the CDR3 DNA reads TGTGCCAGCAGCTTAAGGACAGGAAATTCACCCCTCCACTTT. Protein product: CASSLRTGNSPLHF.

This clone came up once. The chain combines TRBV28 with TRBJ2-2; TRBD2 matches at 14 bases. This CDR3 has 17 amino acids. V dropped 4 bases and J dropped 3; count of bases not matched to a gene: 4. Germline-derived CDR1 and CDR2 are MDHEN and SYDVKM. CDR3 residues: CASSWTSGRPDTGELFF. CDR3 sequence (DNA): TGTGCCAGCAGTTGGACTAGCGGGAGGCCGGACACCGGGGAGCTGTTTTTT.

This chain connects TRBV2 to TRBJ2-3, with 9 positions matching TRBD1. V was clipped by 2 bases and J by 7 bases; unmatched bases: 13. The CDR3 covers 17 residues. CDR1 and CDR2 (germline): SNHLY, FYNNEI. CDR3 protein: CASSEWAPGTGLNTQYF. CDR3 nucleotide sequence: TGTGCCAGCAGTGAATGGGCTCCAGGGACAGGGCTCAATACGCAGTATTTT.

The rearrangement links TRBV5-6 to TRBJ2-2; D gene unclear. The CDR3 runs to 14 residues. The ends were cut back, 1 base at V and 3 bases at J, with 7 bases in the middle. Germline values: CDR1 SGHDT, CDR2 YYEEEE. In nucleotides, the CDR3 is TGTGCCAGCAGCTTGATACTATACACCGGGGAGCTGTTTTTT. This codes for CASSLILYTGELFF.

The chain recombines TRBV6-1 with TRBJ2-1, with 14 bases identical to TRBD2. This CDR3 spans 16 amino acids. V was clipped by 2 bases and J by 8 bases; unmatched bases: 5. CDR1 MNHNS and CDR2 SASEGT come from the germline V gene. DNA for the CDR3: TGTGCCAGCAGTGAACCCGGGACTAGCGGGAGTGATGAGCAGTTCTTC. As protein: CASSEPGTSGSDEQFF.